Listed below are T cell receptor beta chains from one sample, sequenced in a study of breast tumors, draining lymph nodes, adjacent tissues. Via MiXCR, TCRdb re-called the multiplex PCR reads, giving one row per CDR3 protein. The profile covers tens of thousands of distinct CDR3 sequences, with roughly 39% appearing a single time and about 11% taken by the ten largest. Sequencing was performed on breast tumor tissue. These receptors all stem from a female donor with breast cancer. Some clones in this sample may be carry-over from other donors' samples. CDR3s include the opening cysteine and the closing phenylalanine or tryptophan. The order of the fields is CDR3 DNA, CDR3 protein, V gene, D gene, J gene, clone size. D genes are given only for firm matches. Some rows have no size entry. The others give once, few or many, or a class for an expanded clone.

cdr3_nt: TGTGCCAGCAGGAGGGACAGCGGGCCTGAAGCTTTCTTT; cdr3_aa: CASRRDSGPEAFF; v_call: TRBV2; d_call: TRBD1; j_call: TRBJ1-1; clone_size: many
cdr3_nt: TGCAGTGCCCATAGTGATAGCGGATCAGGACCGGATACGCAGTATTTT; cdr3_aa: CSAHSDSGSGPDTQYF; v_call: TRBV20-1; d_call: -; j_call: TRBJ2-3; clone_size: many
cdr3_nt: TGCAGTACCCACCCCTCAGGGCGGGAGGGCCCAGGCCTCAAGACCCAGTACTTC; cdr3_aa: CSTHPSGREGPGLKTQYF; v_call: TRBV20-1; d_call: TRBD2; j_call: TRBJ2-5; clone_size: -
cdr3_nt: TGTGCCAGCAGGTCGGAGGCGGGAGGACCAAATGAGCAGTTCTTC; cdr3_aa: CASRSEAGGPNEQFF; v_call: TRBV7-9; d_call: TRBD2; j_call: TRBJ2-1; clone_size: -
cdr3_nt: TGTGCCAGCAGCTTAACTAGCGGGAGGCGAAATGAGCAGCTCTTC; cdr3_aa: CASSLTSGRRNEQLF; v_call: TRBV7-2; d_call: TRBD2; j_call: TRBJ2-1; clone_size: -
cdr3_nt: TGTGCCAGCAGCCAATCAAGCTATGGCTACACCTTC; cdr3_aa: CASSQSSYGYTF; v_call: TRBV14; d_call: -; j_call: TRBJ1-2; clone_size: many
cdr3_nt: TGCAGCGTTTCTTATCCGCTGGCGGGAGATTTAAAAGAGACCCAGTACTTC; cdr3_aa: CSVSYPLAGDLKETQYF; v_call: TRBV29-1; d_call: TRBD2; j_call: TRBJ2-5; clone_size: many
cdr3_nt: TGCGCCGTTGGCCTAGCGGGAGTGGCAGATACGCAGTATTTT; cdr3_aa: CAVGLAGVADTQYF; v_call: TRBV10-2; d_call: TRBD2; j_call: TRBJ2-3; clone_size: -
cdr3_nt: TGTGCCAGCAGCCCGAATACGGGACCCTACGAGCAGTACTTC; cdr3_aa: CASSPNTGPYEQYF; v_call: TRBV3-1; d_call: -; j_call: TRBJ2-7; clone_size: many
cdr3_nt: TGTGCCAGCAGTTTCGGGACTACAGATACGCAGTATTTT; cdr3_aa: CASSFGTTDTQYF; v_call: TRBV12-3/TRBV12-4; d_call: -; j_call: TRBJ2-3; clone_size: -
cdr3_nt: TGTGCCAGCAGTCCGAGGGGTAAGCAGTACTTC; cdr3_aa: CASSPRGKQYF; v_call: TRBV28; d_call: -; j_call: TRBJ2-7; clone_size: many
cdr3_nt: TGTGCCAGCAGCCAGGTCGAGGGAATACCCCTCCACTTT; cdr3_aa: CASSQVEGIPLHF; v_call: TRBV5-6; d_call: -; j_call: TRBJ1-6; clone_size: many
cdr3_nt: TGTGCCAGCCTCCTACAGGGTGGCGAGCAGTACTTC; cdr3_aa: CASLLQGGEQYF; v_call: TRBV7-3; d_call: -; j_call: TRBJ2-7; clone_size: many
cdr3_nt: TGCAGCGTGACAACCGGGTCCTGGGAGTTCTTC; cdr3_aa: CSVTTGSWEFF; v_call: TRBV29-1; d_call: -; j_call: TRBJ2-1; clone_size: many
cdr3_nt: TGTGCCAGCAGCCTTACGGGTCTAGCGGTGCGGGGAGGCAATCAGCCCCAGCATTTT; cdr3_aa: CASSLTGLAVRGGNQPQHF; v_call: TRBV7-8; d_call: -; j_call: TRBJ1-5; clone_size: -
cdr3_nt: TGCGCCAGCAGCCCGTTCACTAGCGGGCATCACAATGAGCAGTTCTTC; cdr3_aa: CASSPFTSGHHNEQFF; v_call: TRBV5-1; d_call: TRBD2; j_call: TRBJ2-1; clone_size: many
cdr3_nt: TGCGCCAGCAGTGAGAGCTGGGGGAACACTGAAGCTTTCTTT; cdr3_aa: CASSESWGNTEAFF; v_call: TRBV10-2; d_call: -; j_call: TRBJ1-1; clone_size: few
cdr3_nt: TGCAGCGTTGAGGTAGGGCCCTACGAGCAGTACTTC; cdr3_aa: CSVEVGPYEQYF; v_call: TRBV29-1; d_call: -; j_call: TRBJ2-7; clone_size: -
cdr3_nt: TGCAGTGCTTACAGGGGAAGCGATGGCTACACCTTC; cdr3_aa: CSAYRGSDGYTF; v_call: TRBV20-1; d_call: TRBD1; j_call: TRBJ1-2; clone_size: many
cdr3_nt: TGTGCCAGCAGCTTAGACATGGAAAACTATGGCTACACCTTC; cdr3_aa: CASSLDMENYGYTF; v_call: TRBV7-8; d_call: -; j_call: TRBJ1-2; clone_size: -
cdr3_nt: TGTGCCAGCAGCCATTCGACAGGGTTGAACGAGCAGTACTTC; cdr3_aa: CASSHSTGLNEQYF; v_call: TRBV11-1; d_call: TRBD1; j_call: TRBJ2-7; clone_size: many
cdr3_nt: TGTGCCACCAGTGATTCGCGCACAAGCCGGGACAGGGGGCGTGAAGAGCAGTACTTC; cdr3_aa: CATSDSRTSRDRGREEQYF; v_call: TRBV24-1; d_call: TRBD1; j_call: TRBJ2-7; clone_size: -
cdr3_nt: TGCAGTGCTAGAGTCAGCGGGGAGCTGTTTTTT; cdr3_aa: CSARVSGELFF; v_call: TRBV20-1; d_call: -; j_call: TRBJ2-2; clone_size: -
cdr3_nt: TGTGCCAGCAGCGTAGATGGGACTAGCGGTTTAACAGATACGCAGTATTTT; cdr3_aa: CASSVDGTSGLTDTQYF; v_call: TRBV9; d_call: TRBD2; j_call: TRBJ2-3; clone_size: -
cdr3_nt: TGTGCCAGCAGTCCGACCGGGACAGGGGTAACCTACGAGCAGTACTTC; cdr3_aa: CASSPTGTGVTYEQYF; v_call: TRBV6-5; d_call: TRBD1; j_call: TRBJ2-7; clone_size: -
cdr3_nt: TGTGCCAGCAGCCCCGCCGGGACAGGAAGGGCTTACGAGCAGTACTTC; cdr3_aa: CASSPAGTGRAYEQYF; v_call: TRBV7-6; d_call: TRBD1; j_call: TRBJ2-7; clone_size: -
cdr3_nt: TGCAGTGCTACTAGCGGGAACTACGAGCAGTACTTC; cdr3_aa: CSATSGNYEQYF; v_call: TRBV20-1; d_call: TRBD2; j_call: TRBJ2-7; clone_size: -
cdr3_nt: TGTGCCAGCAGCCCCGACTCGTTCCACTATGGCTACACCTTC; cdr3_aa: CASSPDSFHYGYTF; v_call: TRBV7-2; d_call: -; j_call: TRBJ1-2; clone_size: many
cdr3_nt: TGTGCCAGCAGCTTTCGGTTGGGGGAGACCCAGTACTTC; cdr3_aa: CASSFRLGETQYF; v_call: TRBV7-8; d_call: -; j_call: TRBJ2-5; clone_size: many
cdr3_nt: TGTGCCAGCAGCTTATACGAGACCTTTTATTACAATGAGCAGTTCTTC; cdr3_aa: CASSLYETFYYNEQFF; v_call: TRBV11-3; d_call: -; j_call: TRBJ2-1; clone_size: many
cdr3_nt: TGTGCCAGCAGTCGCTCCGACGGGACACAAAATCAGCCCCAGCATTTT; cdr3_aa: CASSRSDGTQNQPQHF; v_call: TRBV12-3/TRBV12-4; d_call: -; j_call: TRBJ1-5; clone_size: many
cdr3_nt: TGCAGTGCTAGAATGGACAAGGCCCCAATGAATCAGCCCCAGCATTTT; cdr3_aa: CSARMDKAPMNQPQHF; v_call: TRBV20-1; d_call: -; j_call: TRBJ1-5; clone_size: once
cdr3_nt: TGTGCCAGCAGCTCCCCGATCAGAAGATCTAGCTCCTACGAGCAGTACTTC; cdr3_aa: CASSSPIRRSSSYEQYF; v_call: TRBV7-2; d_call: -; j_call: TRBJ2-7; clone_size: many
cdr3_nt: TGCAGTGCTTCCCGGGACAGGGAAAAACTAGCGCCTCAAGAGACCCAGTACTTC; cdr3_aa: CSASRDREKLAPQETQYF; v_call: TRBV20-1; d_call: TRBD1; j_call: TRBJ2-5; clone_size: many
cdr3_nt: TGTGCCAGCATCGCTACGATAGGGGGTTCCTATGGCTACACCTTC; cdr3_aa: CASIATIGGSYGYTF; v_call: TRBV6-6; d_call: -; j_call: TRBJ1-2; clone_size: many
cdr3_nt: TGTGCCAGTAGTACGACAGGGGGCGCGTTGGAGACCCAGTACTTC; cdr3_aa: CASSTTGGALETQYF; v_call: TRBV19; d_call: TRBD1; j_call: TRBJ2-5; clone_size: -
cdr3_nt: TGTGCCAGCAGCCAGACCTCTCTAGCGGGAGTAACCTACGAGCAGTACTTC; cdr3_aa: CASSQTSLAGVTYEQYF; v_call: TRBV4-2; d_call: TRBD2; j_call: TRBJ2-7; clone_size: many
cdr3_nt: TGTGCCAGTAGTATAGGGTCTAGCGGGGATCTGTACTCTGGGGCCAACGTCCTGACTTTC; cdr3_aa: CASSIGSSGDLYSGANVLTF; v_call: TRBV19; d_call: TRBD2; j_call: TRBJ2-6; clone_size: many
cdr3_nt: TGTGCCAGCAGCTTACTTAGCGTCCTCAATGAAAAACTGTTTTTT; cdr3_aa: CASSLLSVLNEKLFF; v_call: TRBV7-9; d_call: -; j_call: TRBJ1-4; clone_size: -
cdr3_nt: TGTGCCAGCAGTGAAACGGCCTCGGGAAACATTCAGTACTTC; cdr3_aa: CASSETASGNIQYF; v_call: TRBV2; d_call: -; j_call: TRBJ2-4; clone_size: many
cdr3_nt: TGTGCCAGCAGCTTGGGGGCATCAGCTAATGAAAAACTGTTTTTT; cdr3_aa: CASSLGASANEKLFF; v_call: TRBV5-8; d_call: -; j_call: TRBJ1-4; clone_size: many
cdr3_nt: TGTGCCAGCAGCTATGACAGGGAACCCGTCTACGAGCAGTACTTC; cdr3_aa: CASSYDREPVYEQYF; v_call: TRBV7-2; d_call: TRBD1; j_call: TRBJ2-7; clone_size: many
cdr3_nt: TGCAGTGCTAGAGATCAGGGGGGCACAGATACGCAGTATTTT; cdr3_aa: CSARDQGGTDTQYF; v_call: TRBV20-1; d_call: TRBD1; j_call: TRBJ2-3; clone_size: many
cdr3_nt: TGCAGTGCTAGAGGGGGACTAGCGGGCTCCTACGAGCAGTACTTC; cdr3_aa: CSARGGLAGSYEQYF; v_call: TRBV20-1; d_call: TRBD2; j_call: TRBJ2-7; clone_size: many
cdr3_nt: TGTGCCAGCAGCTTGGGGCCCTTCGTCCTGGGGGGGCAAGAGACCCGGTACTTC; cdr3_aa: CASSLGPFVLGGQETRYF; v_call: TRBV5-1; d_call: -; j_call: TRBJ2-5; clone_size: -
cdr3_nt: TGTGCCAGCAGCGTAGAGGGGACATCCGAGACCCAGTACTTC; cdr3_aa: CASSVEGTSETQYF; v_call: TRBV9; d_call: -; j_call: TRBJ2-5; clone_size: many
cdr3_nt: TGTGCCAGCAGGGACAGGGGGCGTGCCGAGACCCAGTACTTC; cdr3_aa: CASRDRGRAETQYF; v_call: TRBV6-2/TRBV6-3; d_call: TRBD1; j_call: TRBJ2-5; clone_size: many